This is a list of T cell receptor beta chains from one sample in a study of regulatory T cells in long-lasting Graves disease. From the multiplex PCR reads, TCRdb called clonotypes with MiXCR, one entry per CDR3 protein. The sample carries around 400,000 distinct CDR3 sequences, 15% recorded once. This same sample was also taken into another study, of T cells in Graves' hyperthyroidism and ophthalmopathy.

Sequencing was performed on peripheral blood mononuclear cells (PBMCs), taken at new diagnosis, from a patient treated with antithyroid drugs. The receptors come from a woman between 40 and 50 years old with Graves disease. Both conserved end residues are part of each CDR3. D genes are given only for firm matches. A row's size may be missing; if present it is once, few, many or a size class.

few	.	TRBJ2-1	TRBV28	CASSLHRKKSSYNEQFF	TGTGCCAGCAGTTTACACCGCAAAAAGAGCTCCTACAATGAGCAGTTCTTC
many	.	TRBJ2-3	TRBV7-2	CASSKRTELSTDTQYF	TGTGCCAGCAGCAAACGGACAGAGCTTAGCACAGATACGCAGTATTTT
few	.	TRBJ2-3	TRBV6-2/TRBV6-3	CASSTLRAGRDTQYF	TGTGCCAGCAGTACCCTCCGGGCGGGTCGGGATACGCAGTATTTT
.	.	TRBJ1-4	TRBV11-2	CASSTTWDTREKLFF	TGTGCCAGCAGCACAACTTGGGACACTAGGGAAAAACTGTTTTTT
.	.	TRBJ2-1	TRBV4-1	CASSQVPLAEQFF	TGCGCCAGCAGCCAAGTCCCGCTAGCGGAGCAGTTCTTC
.	TRBD2	TRBJ2-5	TRBV19	CASSIGTSGKRAQYF	TGTGCCAGTAGTATCGGGACTAGCGGCAAGAGGGCCCAGTACTTC
many	.	TRBJ2-5	TRBV14	CASSHWTTGPDETQYF	TGTGCCAGCAGCCACTGGACGACAGGCCCGGACGAGACCCAGTACTTC
.	TRBD1	TRBJ2-3	TRBV29-1	CSIRGQISADTQYF	TGCAGCATACGGGGACAGATTTCTGCAGATACGCAGTATTTT
many	TRBD2	TRBJ2-1	TRBV7-3	CASSLGLAGPFYNEQFF	TGTGCCAGCAGCTTGGGACTAGCGGGACCTTTCTACAATGAGCAGTTCTTC
.	TRBD2	TRBJ2-3	TRBV6-1	CASSQTSGTDTQYF	TGTGCCAGTTCTCAAACTAGCGGAACAGATACGCAGTATTTT
.	.	TRBJ1-3	TRBV4-1	CASSQDWTVSGNTIYF	TGCGCCAGCAGCCAAGATTGGACGGTCTCTGGAAACACCATATATTTT
.	TRBD2	TRBJ2-7	TRBV11-2	CASSSRTSVGEQYF	TGTGCCAGCAGCTCAAGGACTAGCGTGGGCGAGCAGTACTTC
.	TRBD1	TRBJ2-2	TRBV11-2	CASSSYRGINTGELFF	TGTGCCAGCAGCTCCTACAGGGGAATTAACACCGGGGAGCTGTTTTTT
many	TRBD2	TRBJ2-3	TRBV19	CASSRGTSGLSTDTQYF	TGTGCCAGTAGCCGAGGGACTAGCGGTCTTAGCACAGATACGCAGTATTTT
many	.	TRBJ1-5	TRBV2	CASSPIRLYSNQPQHF	TGTGCCAGCAGTCCAATTAGACTTTATAGCAATCAGCCCCAGCATTTT
.	TRBD1	TRBJ1-4	TRBV6-4	CASSVSGTGGEKLFF	TGTGCCAGCAGTGTCTCCGGGACAGGGGGAGAAAAACTGTTTTTT
few	.	TRBJ2-5	TRBV30	CAWSVGAGGETQYF	TGTGCCTGGAGTGTAGGTGCGGGTGGAGAGACCCAGTACTTC
few	.	TRBJ1-2	TRBV19	CASSIGNLYGYTF	TGTGCCAGTAGTATAGGGAATCTCTATGGCTACACCTTC
many	TRBD2	TRBJ2-1	TRBV6-1	CASSEMTSSHNEQFF	TGTGCCAGCAGTGAAATGACTAGCAGTCACAATGAGCAGTTCTTC
.	.	TRBJ1-6	TRBV27	CASSLRGAYNSPLHF	TGTGCCAGCAGTCTCAGGGGCGCCTATAATTCACCCCTCCACTTT
many	TRBD2	TRBJ2-1	TRBV7-2	CASSLNLLAGGGEQFF	TGTGCCAGCAGCTTAAATTTACTAGCGGGAGGAGGTGAGCAGTTCTTC
.	.	TRBJ2-5	TRBV7-9	CASSLGTGSGETQYF	TGTGCCAGCAGCTTAGGTACAGGTTCGGGAGAGACCCAGTACTTC
.	.	TRBJ2-5	TRBV4-3	CASSQAGQGGQETQYF	TGCGCCAGCAGCCAAGCGGGGCAGGGCGGACAAGAGACCCAGTACTTC